One sample yielded the 25 T cell receptor beta chains listed below, sequenced in a study of cytomegalovirus exposure and HLA in healthy donors. Primers for the PCR totalled 60 Vbeta and 13 Jbeta. Sequencing used immunoSEQ multiplex PCR; TCRdb keeps in-frame clones, though not all of them. The sample has 200,000 to 250,000 clones; under 70% are singletons. The sample comprised PBMCs. The receptors shown here come from a man aged 35 to 55 in good health and CMV-seropositive.

This clone was seen more than once but under ten times. This chain joins TRBV5-1 and TRBJ2-5, with 7 bases matching TRBD1. Trimming at V came to 4 bases and at J to 1 base, leaving 1 base not matched to a gene. The CDR3 has 13 amino acids. Germline CDR1 reads SGHRS; CDR2 reads YFSETQ. The CDR3 region is CASSRTGQETQYF. CDR3 coding DNA: TGCGCCAGCAGCAGGACAGGCCAAGAGACCCAGTACTTC.

This clone was seen only a few times. The chain links TRBV7-6 to TRBJ1-4; D unclear. Germline V CDR1 and CDR2: SGHVS, FNYEAQ. This CDR3 spans 13 amino acids. Trimming shortened V by 5 bases and J by 10 bases, and 14 bases separated the two germline ends. The CDR3 loop reads CASSPDGAGKLFF. CDR3 sequence (DNA): TGTGCCAGCAGCCCCGACGGAGCGGGAAAACTGTTTTTT.

The chain combines TRBV6-4 with TRBJ1-2, with TRBD1 matching 9 bases. Germline CDR1 is MRHNA and CDR2 is SNTAGT. The CDR3 length is 14 residues. Trimming at V came to 6 bases and at J to 6 bases, leaving 8 bases not matched to a gene. CDR3 coding DNA: TGTGCCAGCAGCGCTGGGACAGGGCCGGATGGCTACACCTTC. Its protein product is CASSAGTGPDGYTF.

The rearrangement uses TRBV7-9 and TRBJ1-2, with unresolved D. The germline V gene has CDR1 SEHNR and CDR2 FQNEAQ (reference sequence). V was trimmed by 1 base and J by 7 bases, leaving 4 bases between them. The CDR3 is 11 amino acids. Written as DNA, the CDR3 is TGTGCCAGCAGCTTAGGAGCTGGCTACACCTTC. The encoded protein is CASSLGAGYTF.

The chain has TRBV9 and TRBJ2-3; no clear D gene. The germline V gene has CDR1 SGDLS and CDR2 YYNGEE. CDR3 length: 14 amino acids. Trimming removed 0 bases from V and 1 base from J, with 6 bases in between. The CDR3 protein is CASSVVSGTDTQYF. In DNA, the CDR3 is TGTGCCAGCAGCGTAGTGTCAGGCACAGATACGCAGTATTTT.

The genes are TRBV2 and TRBJ2-5; 7 bases map to TRBD2. The V gene's germline CDR1 is SNHLY and CDR2 FYNNEI. The CDR3 totals 13 residues. V was pared by 2 bases and J by 5 bases, with 2 bases of the junction left unmatched. CDR3: CASSEWTRETQYF. The CDR3 bases are TGTGCCAGCAGTGAATGGACTAGGGAGACCCAGTACTTC.

The V gene is TRBV2, the J gene TRBJ1-1, with D hard to call. V was cut by 0 bases and J by 6 bases, with 11 bases left in between. The CDR3 has 14 amino acids. Germline loops: CDR1 SNHLY, CDR2 FYNNEI. CDR3 region: CASSEAGTAPEAFF. The DNA of the CDR3 is TGTGCCAGCAGTGAAGCCGGTACCGCGCCTGAAGCTTTCTTT. The whole variable domain, remainder taken from reference TRBV2 and TRBJ1-1, is EPEVTQTPSHQVTQMGQEVILRCVPISNHLYFYWYRQILGQKVEFLVSFYNNEISEKSEIFDDQFSVERPDGSNFTLKIRSTKLEDSAMYFCASSEAGTAPEAFFGQGTRLTVV.

Comments on this clone: Other DNA sequences from this sample encode an identical CDR3 as well. J is TRBJ1-1 and V is TRBV2; 9 bases line up with TRBD1. J was trimmed by 7 bases and V by 9 bases; bases with no gene match: 6. The V gene's germline CDR1 is SNHLY and CDR2 FYNNEI. The CDR3 extends over 12 amino acids. Written as DNA, the CDR3 is TGTGCCAGTAGGGGACAGGGAAGTGAAGCTTTCTTT. Translating it yields CASRGQGSEAFF.

In its sample, this clone was seen once. V gene TRBV27 combines with J gene TRBJ2-1, with TRBD2 identical over 12 bases. Germline V gene sequence: CDR1 MNHEY, CDR2 SMNVEV (reference sequence). V lost 2 bases, J lost 15 bases, and 5 bases stayed unmatched. The CDR3 runs 13 residues. The CDR3 DNA is TGTGCCAGCAGTTTAGCTAGCGGGGGGGCTCTGTTCTTC. Translated: CASSLASGGALFF.

The chain joins TRBV18 to TRBJ1-2; D is perhaps TRBD1 (6 bases). Germline loops: CDR1 KGHSH, CDR2 LQKENI. V shed 3 bases and J shed 5 bases, with 22 bases lying between them. CDR3 length equals 17 residues. The CDR3: CASSPGVWGRGGYGYTF. The CDR3 DNA reads TGTGCCAGCTCACCTGGCGTATGGGGGCGCGGGGGATATGGCTACACCTTC.

This clone came up once. V and J are TRBV7-2 and TRBJ1-2; 10 bases are shared with TRBD1. V lost 5 bases and J lost 4; bases outside the gene matches: 10. The CDR3 contains 16 residues. Germline V gene data show CDR1 as SGHTA and CDR2 as FQGNSA. CDR3 bases: TGTGCCAGCAGCCCAGGTGGGACAGGGGCGTCCTATGGCTACACCTTC. Its translation is CASSPGGTGASYGYTF.

The chain is built from TRBV29-1 and TRBJ1-1, with 9 bases that match TRBD1. The CDR3 contains 13 residues. The germline V gene encodes CDR1 SQVTM and CDR2 ANQGSEA. V gave up 5 bases and J gave up 6 bases; unmatched junction bases: 7. The CDR3 spells CSVPGTGHAEAFF. The CDR3 region has the DNA TGCAGCGTTCCGGGGACAGGGCACGCTGAAGCTTTCTTT.

The rearrangement joins TRBV13 to TRBJ1-6; the match to TRBD1 covers 10 bases. V shed 0 bases and J 7 bases; nucleotides not matched to a gene: 6. CDR3 length: 17 residues. CDR1 is PRHDT and CDR2 is FYEKMQ in the germline V gene (reference sequence). The CDR3 DNA follows: TGTGCCAGCAGCTTAGGGACCCCGGGACAGGGGAATTCACCCCTCCACTTT. Its protein product is CASSLGTPGQGNSPLHF.

The count of this clone is one. V usage is TRBV19 and J usage is TRBJ1-2, with D uncertain. The CDR3 totals 13 residues. CDR1 and CDR2 (germline): LNHDA, SQIVND (reference sequence). The ends were cut back, 8 bases at V and 0 bases at J, with 10 bases in the middle. CDR3 bases: TGTGCCAGTTTTAGTACAGCTAACTATGGCTACACCTTC. Translation: CASFSTANYGYTF.

The CDR3 region is CASSGDRVNTEAFF. In DNA, the CDR3 is TGTGCCAGCAGTGGGGACAGGGTGAACACTGAAGCTTTCTTT. V gene TRBV28 combines with J gene TRBJ1-1; 9 bases map to TRBD1. The germline V gene has CDR1 MDHEN and CDR2 SYDVKM. The CDR3 sequence is 14 residues long. V lost 5 bases and J lost 0; bases outside the gene matches: 1.

The chain carries TRBV2 and TRBJ1-6, with D maybe TRBD1 (6 bases). The germline CDR1 and CDR2 sequences are SNHLY and FYNNEI. The CDR3 has 13 amino acids. Trimming shortened V by 6 bases and J by 8 bases, and 11 bases separated the two germline ends. As DNA, the CDR3 is TGTGCCAGCAGGGACAGCGGCTATTCACCCCTCCACTTT. Translating it yields CASRDSGYSPLHF.

CDR3 sequence reads: CASSPDFPTSNIGTDTQYF. Here the CDR3 DNA reads TGTGCCAGCAGCCCTGACTTTCCCACTAGCAATATTGGCACAGATACGCAGTATTTT. J is TRBJ2-3 and V is TRBV12-1; TRBD2, the table's D call, was not compared with the DNA. TRBV12-1 is marked as a pseudogene. This CDR3 region has 19 residues.

In the case of this clone: The junction departs from germline at one end; a sequencing error may be responsible. V gene TRBV4-3 combines with J gene TRBJ1-2, with D hard to call. This CDR3 is 15 amino acids long. CDR1 is LGHNA, CDR2 YSLEER, per germline. The CDR3 protein is CASSQDSSRDYGYTF. Here the CDR3 DNA reads TGCGCCAGCAGCCAAGACTCCTCCCGAGACTACGGCTACACCTTC.

This chain joins TRBV5-1 and TRBJ2-2, with unresolved D. CDR1 and CDR2 from the germline V gene are SGHRS and YFSETQ. V was clipped by 7 bases and J by 3 bases, with 10 bases between them. CDR3 size: 13 residues. The CDR3 sequence: CASSNLDTGELFF. The CDR3 bases are TGCGCCAGCTCTAACCTAGACACCGGGGAGCTGTTTTTT.

The chain is built from TRBV7-2 and TRBJ1-2, with a tentative D call TRBD1 (6 bases). The germline V gene encodes CDR1 SGHTA and CDR2 FQGNSA. The CDR3 runs 15 residues. V was clipped by 0 bases and J by 7 bases, with 15 bases between them. The chain's CDR3 is CASSLASQQGSGYTF. The CDR3 DNA is TGTGCCAGCAGCTTAGCAAGTCAACAGGGTTCTGGCTACACCTTC.

This clone was counted a few times. The chain carries TRBV5-4 and TRBJ1-3, with TRBD1 identical over 9 bases. CDR1 and CDR2 (germline): SGHNT, YYREEE (reference sequence). The CDR3 has 18 amino acids. With V trimmed by 5 bases and J by 0 bases, 12 bases remained unmatched. The CDR3 loop reads CASSFTPGQGFSGNTIYF. DNA of the CDR3: TGTGCCAGCAGTTTCACACCGGGACAGGGCTTCTCTGGAAACACCATATATTTT.

The table lists this clone with a few counts. The chain uses TRBV5-1 and TRBJ1-1; TRBD1 might be the D (6 bases). V was cut by 4 bases and J by 1 base, with 11 bases left in between. Germline V gene data show CDR1 as SGHRS and CDR2 as YFSETQ. The CDR3 is 14 residues long. The CDR3 region is CASSTSRGNTEAFF. CDR3 nucleotide sequence: TGCGCCAGCAGCACTTCCAGGGGGAACACTGAAGCTTTCTTT.

This clone showed up just once. The chain is built from TRBV5-1 and TRBJ2-3; 9 bases line up with TRBD2. The ends lost 2 bases at V and 1 base at J; junction bases unmatched: 11. The CDR3 runs 18 residues. CDR1 is SGHRS and CDR2 is YFSETQ in the germline V gene. CDR3 residues: CASSFGLAGLVGTDTQYF. DNA for the CDR3: TGCGCCAGCAGCTTCGGCCTAGCGGGGTTAGTCGGCACAGATACGCAGTATTTT.

This clone was found a few times. The rearrangement uses TRBV9 and TRBJ2-5, with 9 bases fitting TRBD2. The CDR3 spans 16 residues. CDR1 and CDR2 (germline): SGDLS, YYNGEE. The trim removed 0 bases at V and 5 bases at J, leaving 8 bases unmatched. CDR3 loop: CASSVGVAGAGETQYF. Here the CDR3 DNA reads TGTGCCAGCAGCGTAGGGGTAGCGGGGGCCGGGGAGACCCAGTACTTC.

The chain employs TRBV18 and TRBJ1-1, with TRBD1 matching over 7 bases. The germline gives CDR1 KGHSH, CDR2 LQKENI. V trimming: 6 bases; J trimming: 4 bases; junction bases outside the gene matches: 14. The CDR3 is 16 residues long. This chain's CDR3 is CASSLGGGYSSTEAFF. CDR3 DNA: TGTGCCAGCTCTCTAGGGGGCGGTTATTCTTCCACTGAAGCTTTCTTT.